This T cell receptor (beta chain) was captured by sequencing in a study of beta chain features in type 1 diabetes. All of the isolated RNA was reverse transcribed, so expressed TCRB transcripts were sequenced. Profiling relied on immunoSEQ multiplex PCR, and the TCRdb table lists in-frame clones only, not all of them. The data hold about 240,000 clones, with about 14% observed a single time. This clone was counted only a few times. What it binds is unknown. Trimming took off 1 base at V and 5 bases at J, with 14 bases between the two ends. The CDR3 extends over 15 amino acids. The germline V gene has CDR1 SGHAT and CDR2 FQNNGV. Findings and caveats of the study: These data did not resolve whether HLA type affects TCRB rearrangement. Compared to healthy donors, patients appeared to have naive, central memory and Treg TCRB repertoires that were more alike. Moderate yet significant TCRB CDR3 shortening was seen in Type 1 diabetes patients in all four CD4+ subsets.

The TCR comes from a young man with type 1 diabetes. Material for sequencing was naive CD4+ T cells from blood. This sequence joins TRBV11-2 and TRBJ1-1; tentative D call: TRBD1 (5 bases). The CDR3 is CASSLVQGVGTEAFF. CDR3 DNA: TGTGCCAGCAGCTTAGTACAAGGGGTAGGGACTGAAGCTTTCTTT.